One and the same sample provided the 31 T cell receptor beta chains below, sequenced in a study of cytomegalovirus exposure and HLA in healthy donors. PCR primers comprised 60 Vbeta and 13 Jbeta primers. Profiling relied on immunoSEQ multiplex PCR, and the TCRdb table lists in-frame clones only, not all of them. The table includes 80,000 to 100,000 clones, around three quarters detected once. The sample taken for sequencing was PBMCs. The receptors shown here come from a man aged 25 to 40 in good health and CMV-seronegative.

The chain employs TRBV29-1 and TRBJ1-1; D ambiguous. Deletions cut 7 bases from V and 3 bases from J, with 6 bases between. From germline, CDR1 is SQVTM and CDR2 ANQGSEA. The CDR3 covers 10 residues. In DNA, the CDR3 is TGCAGCGCCCCGGACACTGAAGCTTTCTTT. Translation: CSAPDTEAFF.

J is TRBJ2-7 and V is TRBV10-3, with D maybe TRBD1 (6 bases). Germline values: CDR1 ENHRY, CDR2 SYGVKD. CDR3 size: 14 residues. V lost 9 bases to trimming and J lost 0 bases, with 15 bases between them. CDR3 sequence: CAIQETGPSYEQYF. The CDR3 coding sequence is TGTGCCATTCAAGAAACAGGGCCCTCCTACGAGCAGTACTTC.

The V call is TRBV19, the J call TRBJ2-1; the match to TRBD1 covers 10 bases. The CDR3 consists of 18 residues. V dropped 4 bases and J dropped 4; count of bases not matched to a gene: 13. Germline CDR1 is LNHDA and CDR2 is SQIVND (reference sequence). CDR3: CASSRWRDRGPFYNEQFF. CDR3 DNA: TGTGCCAGTAGTAGGTGGCGGGACAGGGGTCCATTTTACAATGAGCAGTTCTTC.

This rearrangement joins TRBV7-2 to TRBJ2-7, with D possibly TRBD1 on 6 matching bases. V lost 1 base, J lost 2 bases, and 9 bases lay in between. Germline-derived CDR1 and CDR2 are SGHTA and FQGNSA. This CDR3 contains 14 residues. CDR3 amino acids: CASSLGHRAYEQYF. The CDR3 bases are TGTGCCAGCAGCTTAGGGCACAGGGCCTACGAGCAGTACTTC.

The CDR3 reads CASRKTGSYEQYF. In DNA, the CDR3 is TGTGCCAGCAGAAAGACAGGGTCCTACGAGCAGTACTTC. V usage is TRBV5-4 and J usage is TRBJ2-7; 7 positions agree with TRBD1. Losses at the gene ends were 5 bases for V and 1 base for J; bases not matched to a gene: 3. The germline CDR1 and CDR2 sequences are SGHNT and YYREEE (reference sequence). The CDR3 sequence is 13 residues long.

Here the CDR3 reads CASSLSVFQETQYF. The CDR3 region has the DNA TGTGCCAGCAGCTTATCTGTATTCCAAGAGACCCAGTACTTC. This chain connects TRBV7-2 to TRBJ2-5, with unresolved D. Trimming took 2 bases from V and 1 from J, leaving 8 bases between them. The CDR3 loop spans 14 amino acids. The germline V gene has CDR1 SGHTA and CDR2 FQGNSA. Full variable domain (outside the CDR3, taken from reference TRBV7-2 and TRBJ2-5): GAGVSQSPSNKVTEKGKDVELRCDPISGHTALYWYRQSLGQGLEFLIYFQGNSAPDKSGLPSDRFSAERTGGSVSTLTIQRTQQEDSAVYLCASSLSVFQETQYFGPGTRLLVL.

This chain joins TRBV6-5 and TRBJ2-5, with TRBD2 as a possible D gene (6 bases). Trimming removed 6 bases from V and 1 base from J, with 12 bases in between. Germline CDR1 is MNHEY and CDR2 is SVGAGI. This CDR3 spans 14 amino acids. The DNA of the CDR3 is TGTGCCAGCAGCCGATCTAGCGCCCAAGAGACCCAGTACTTC. Amino acid sequence: CASSRSSAQETQYF.

This clone was recorded only once. CDR3: CANLTGANTGELFF. The CDR3 DNA reads as TGTGCCAACCTCACAGGGGCGAACACCGGGGAGCTGTTTTTT. V gene TRBV6-4 combines with J gene TRBJ2-2, with 7 bases lining up with TRBD1. This CDR3 contains 14 residues. CDR1 is MRHNA and CDR2 is SNTAGT in the germline V gene. V lost 10 bases to trimming and J lost 0 bases; unmatched junction nucleotides: 5.

As to this clone: The same CDR3 also results from other DNA sequences found in this sample. The rearrangement uses TRBV7-2 and TRBJ2-7; perhaps TRBD1 as D (6 bases). Per the germline V gene, CDR1 is SGHTA and CDR2 is FQGNSA. Trimming took 4 bases from V and 0 from J, leaving 10 bases between them. This CDR3 spans 14 amino acids. This CDR3 reads CASSSNRVSYEQYF. The CDR3 coding sequence is TGTGCCAGCAGCTCCAACAGGGTCTCCTACGAGCAGTACTTC.

The chain combines TRBV9 with TRBJ2-7; D is possibly TRBD2 (6 bases). This CDR3 has 14 amino acids. Germline lookup yields CDR1 SGDLS and CDR2 YYNGEE. Trimming removed 3 bases at V and 1 base at J, with 11 bases between. CDR3 nucleotide sequence: TGTGCCAGCAGCGCTACCGGACTATCCTACGAGCAGTACTTC. It specifies CASSATGLSYEQYF.

The gene calls are TRBV27 and TRBJ2-2, with 7 bases matching TRBD1. There are 16 residues in the CDR3. V gave up 2 bases and J gave up 7 bases; unmatched junction bases: 10. Germline CDR1 and CDR2: MNHEY and SMNVEV (reference sequence). The CDR3 bases are TGTGCCAGCAGTTTACTGACAGGGCGGTATGGCGGGGAGCTGTTTTTT. Protein product: CASSLLTGRYGGELFF.

The J gene is TRBJ2-2, the V gene TRBV7-2; TRBD2 is a possible D gene (5 bases). The germline gives CDR1 SGHTA, CDR2 FQGNSA. There are 15 residues in the CDR3. The V and J ends lost 2 bases and 3 bases respectively, with 10 bases between them. CDR3 residues: CASSLTSTHTGELFF. For the CDR3, the DNA is TGTGCCAGCAGCTTAACTAGTACGCACACCGGGGAGCTGTTTTTT. Drawing the rest from reference TRBV7-2 and TRBJ2-2, the complete variable domain is GAGVSQSPSNKVTEKGKDVELRCDPISGHTALYWYRQSLGQGLEFLIYFQGNSAPDKSGLPSDRFSAERTGGSVSTLTIQRTQQEDSAVYLCASSLTSTHTGELFFGEGSRLTVL.

In DNA, the CDR3 is TGTGCCAGCAGCTTAGACACAGCGGGACAGTACTTC. Translating gives CASSLDTAGQYF. The chain links TRBV7-2 to TRBJ2-7, with 7 bases lining up with TRBD2. CDR1 is SGHTA, CDR2 FQGNSA, per germline. This CDR3 has 12 amino acids. V trimming: 1 base; J trimming: 10 bases; junction bases outside the gene matches: 4.

The chain is built from TRBV19 and TRBJ1-1; 7 positions agree with TRBD1. Germline assignment: CDR1 LNHDA and CDR2 SQIVND (reference sequence). The V segment lost 3 bases and the J segment 1 base; nucleotides outside the gene matches: 2. The CDR3 extends over 14 amino acids. The CDR3 DNA reads as TGTGCCAGTAGTATTGGACAGGCGAACACTGAAGCTTTCTTT. Protein sequence: CASSIGQANTEAFF.

The J gene is TRBJ1-1, the V gene TRBV6-5, with D hard to call. CDR1 and CDR2 from the germline V gene are MNHEY and SVGAGI. V was trimmed by 6 bases and J by 1 base, leaving 6 bases between them. The CDR3 sequence is 12 residues long. Written as DNA, the CDR3 is TGTGCCAGCAGGCGGGGGAACACTGAAGCTTTCTTT. Translating gives CASRRGNTEAFF.

A few counts support this clone. This chain joins TRBV5-1 and TRBJ1-1, with 10 bases lining up with TRBD1. CDR3 length: 14 residues. V trimming: 8 bases; J trimming: 4 bases; junction bases outside the gene matches: 8. Germline V CDR1 and CDR2: SGHRS, YFSETQ. DNA for the CDR3: TGCGCCAGTAGACAGGGGGCGTCTCCCACTGAAGCTTTCTTT. Protein product: CASRQGASPTEAFF.

This clone was recorded once. The V gene is TRBV21-1, the J gene TRBJ1-6. TRBV21-1 is listed as a pseudogene. This CDR3 spans 13 amino acids. The CDR3 sequence is CASSKGRDSPLHF. The CDR3 nucleotides are TGTGCCAGCAGCAAAGGTCGGGATTCACCCCTCCACTTT.

This sequence joins TRBV2 and TRBJ2-3; D call uncertain. The CDR3 is made up of 13 amino acids. Germline values: CDR1 SNHLY, CDR2 FYNNEI. Trimming pared 4 bases from V and 3 bases from J, leaving 8 bases between. The chain's CDR3 is CASSGTQTDTQYF. CDR3 bases: TGTGCCAGCAGTGGAACCCAGACAGATACGCAGTATTTT.

The rearrangement links TRBV12-5 to TRBJ2-3; tentatively, D is TRBD2 (5 bases). Trimming removed 5 bases at V and 1 base at J, with 25 bases between. The CDR3 covers 19 residues. Germline CDR1 LGHNT, CDR2 FRNRAP. CDR3: CASGPLPPHDLGGTDTQYF. The CDR3 DNA is TGTGCTAGTGGTCCCCTTCCCCCCCATGACCTGGGAGGCACAGATACGCAGTATTTT.

V gene TRBV5-1 combines with J gene TRBJ2-1; 8 bases map to TRBD2. Germline assignment: CDR1 SGHRS and CDR2 YFSETQ. This CDR3 comprises 16 residues. The V segment lost 0 bases and the J segment 4 bases; nucleotides outside the gene matches: 6. The DNA for the CDR3 is TGCGCCAGCAGCTTGGGCACTAGCGGTACTTACAATGAGCAGTTCTTC. It encodes CASSLGTSGTYNEQFF.

V is TRBV28 and J is TRBJ2-5, with D unresolved. Per the germline V gene, CDR1 is MDHEN and CDR2 is SYDVKM. The V end lost 4 bases, the J end lost 2 bases, and 11 bases lay between the germline ends. The CDR3 spans 14 residues. The DNA for the CDR3 is TGTGCCAGCAGTTCCCAGGATCCTCAAGAGACCCAGTACTTC. Its translation: CASSSQDPQETQYF.

This chain links TRBV7-9 with TRBJ2-5; TRBD2 might be the D (8 bases). The germline gives CDR1 SEHNR, CDR2 FQNEAQ (reference sequence). The CDR3 contains 16 residues. Deletions cut 4 bases from V and 9 bases from J, with 24 bases between. The CDR3 region is CASSSSGGPLRGAQYF. The CDR3 DNA sequence: TGTGCCAGCAGCTCCAGCGGGGGCCCCCTCAGGGGGGCCCAGTACTTC.

The chain couples TRBV4-1 to TRBJ2-5, with D possibly being TRBD1 (5 bases). Near its end, the DNA agrees better with TRBJ2-7, so the J call may be wrong. The CDR3 totals 15 residues. Per germline, CDR1 MGHRA and CDR2 YSYEKL. The CDR3 region is CASSQTQIRVNEQYF. CDR3 DNA: TGCGCCAGCAGCCAAACCCAGATCAGGGTAAACGAGCAGTACTTC.

The V call is TRBV18, the J call TRBJ2-3, with D possibly matching TRBD1 (5 bases). This CDR3 has 15 amino acids. V was shortened by 1 base and J by 0 bases, with 8 bases between the two germline ends. CDR1 and CDR2 from the germline V gene are KGHSH and LQKENI. CDR3 coding DNA: TGTGCCAGCTCACCACGACAGCCCAGCACAGATACGCAGTATTTT. Translation gives CASSPRQPSTDTQYF.

The rearrangement links TRBV10-3 to TRBJ1-3, with TRBD1 matching over 8 bases. The junction had 4 bases not matched to a gene; V was cut back by 6 bases and J by 0 bases. This CDR3 is 15 amino acids long. The germline V gene has CDR1 ENHRY and CDR2 SYGVKD. The CDR3 nucleotides read TGTGCCATCAGAGTAGACAGGGGCTCTGGAAACACCATATATTTT. Its translation: CAIRVDRGSGNTIYF.

The rearrangement links TRBV13 to TRBJ1-1, with D unclear. Germline values: CDR1 PRHDT, CDR2 FYEKMQ (reference sequence). V shed 5 bases and J shed 2 bases, with 3 bases lying between them. CDR3 length: 11 amino acids. Written as DNA, the CDR3 is TGTGCCAGCAGCCATAACACTGAAGCTTTCTTT. Protein sequence: CASSHNTEAFF.

V is TRBV7-2 and J is TRBJ2-5; D might be TRBD2 (6 bases). CDR1 SGHTA and CDR2 FQGNSA come from the germline V gene. V was cut by 0 bases and J by 4 bases, with 15 bases left in between. The CDR3 covers 16 residues. The CDR3 DNA reads as TGTGCCAGCAGCTTAGCTGGCGCAGGAGGGACAGAGACCCAGTACTTC. Translating gives CASSLAGAGGTETQYF.

The rearrangement joins TRBV7-9 to TRBJ1-1, with D possibly being TRBD1 (5 bases). V shed 5 bases and J shed 0 bases, with 16 bases lying between them. Germline V gene sequence: CDR1 SEHNR, CDR2 FQNEAQ (reference sequence). This CDR3 is 16 amino acids long. CDR3 loop: CASSGRVGGVNTEAFF. DNA for the CDR3: TGTGCCAGCAGCGGCAGGGTAGGAGGGGTGAACACTGAAGCTTTCTTT.

A single count supports this clone. The chain couples TRBV21-1 to TRBJ1-2. TRBV21-1 has pseudogene status. The CDR3 has 13 residues. The CDR3 DNA reads as TGTGCCAGCAGCAAAGAACTCGTGGATGGCTACACCTTC. Its protein is CASSKELVDGYTF.

The chain carries TRBV19 and TRBJ1-4; 10 nucleotides line up with TRBD1. Germline V CDR1 and CDR2: LNHDA, SQIVND (reference sequence). V lost 7 bases, J lost 5 bases, and 13 bases stayed unmatched. The CDR3 is 17 amino acids. In DNA form, the CDR3 reads TGTGCCAGTACGTCCCTTGGGACAGGGGACCCAAATGAAAAACTGTTTTTT. Translated, it gives CASTSLGTGDPNEKLFF.

This clone appeared once. V gene TRBV30 combines with J gene TRBJ2-1; 12 bases align to TRBD2. The CDR3 is made up of 16 amino acids. Germline V lookup: CDR1 GTSNPN, CDR2 SVGIG (reference sequence). Losses at the gene ends were 0 bases for V and 2 bases for J; bases not matched to a gene: 2. CDR3 residues: CAWSVRLAGAYNEQFF. CDR3 DNA sequence: TGTGCCTGGAGTGTACGACTAGCGGGAGCCTACAATGAGCAGTTCTTC.